One sample yielded the 13 T cell receptor beta chains listed below, sequenced in a study of shared clonotypes between healthy human individuals. Assay: immunoSEQ multiplex PCR; the TCRdb copy retains only in-frame clones and omits some. Of 1,400,000 or so clones listed, around 98.5% are singletons. Sequencing was done on a sample of naive CD4+ T cells sorted from blood. Subset here: CD45RA+ positively selected. All receptors come from a young man in good health.

This chain links TRBV4-1 with TRBJ2-1, with 8 bases lining up with TRBD2. This CDR3 is 18 amino acids long. The junction had 17 bases not matched to a gene; V was cut back by 4 bases and J by 6 bases. Germline-derived CDR1 and CDR2 are MGHRA and YSYEKL. CDR3 residues: CASSLKKEQRGRINEQFF. In DNA form, the CDR3 reads TGCGCCAGCAGCCTCAAGAAAGAACAGCGCGGGAGGATCAATGAGCAGTTCTTC.

A note on this clone: The sample contains more than one DNA sequence encoding this CDR3. Here the CDR3 reads CASSEERRSGANVLTF. Here the CDR3 DNA reads TGTGCCAGCAGTGAAGAGCGCCGCTCTGGGGCCAACGTCCTGACTTTC. The chain joins TRBV2 to TRBJ2-6; no definite D call. Germline assignment: CDR1 SNHLY and CDR2 FYNNEI. The V gene lost 1 base and the J gene lost 0 bases, with 7 bases spanning the gap. There are 16 residues in the CDR3.

The chain joins TRBV27 to TRBJ1-2; 8 bases map to TRBD1. Germline CDR1 reads MNHEY; CDR2 reads SMNVEV (reference sequence). Trimming took 0 bases from V and 14 from J; bases not matched to a gene: 14. CDR3 length: 15 residues. CDR3 in DNA: TGTGCCAGCAGTTTATCAGGCCAGGGGGCGTTTGTCAGGACCTTC. Amino acids: CASSLSGQGAFVRTF.

This chain uses TRBV6-5 with TRBJ2-2, with TRBD1 matching over 9 bases. CDR1 is MNHEY and CDR2 is SVGAGI in the germline V gene. V shed 4 bases, J shed 8 bases, and the junction held 8 bases outside the gene matches. The CDR3 extends over 15 amino acids. The DNA for the CDR3 is TGTGCCAGCAGTTCCGCGGGGACAGGGAATGGGGAGCTGTTTTTT. Translated, it gives CASSSAGTGNGELFF.

This chain joins TRBV4-2 and TRBJ2-1, with D hard to call. The germline CDR1 and CDR2 sequences are LGHNA and YNFKEQ. The V gene lost 2 bases and the J gene lost 0 bases, with 11 bases spanning the gap. This CDR3 comprises 16 residues. This CDR3 is CASSQPDLSSYNEQFF. The CDR3 region has the DNA TGTGCCAGCAGCCAACCCGACTTAAGCTCCTACAATGAGCAGTTCTTC.

Worth noting for this clone: A read error may produce the germline difference seen at one junction end. The gene calls are TRBV7-7 and TRBJ2-3; D perhaps matches TRBD2 (6 bases). CDR1 is SSHAT, CDR2 FNYEAQ, per germline (reference sequence). The length of the CDR3 is 16 residues. The CDR3 DNA follows: TGTGCTAGCAGCCCTGGGGACTCCTCAAGCACAGATACGCAGTATTTT. It encodes CASSPGDSSSTDTQYF. Based on the CDR3 plus reference TRBV7-7 and TRBJ2-3, the full variable domain is GAGVSQSPRYKVTKRGQDVTLRCDPISSHATLYWYQQALGQGPEFLTYFNYEAQPDKSGLPSDRFSAERPEGSISTLTIQRTEQRDSAMYRCASSPGDSSSTDTQYFGPGTRLTVL.

The chain joins TRBV2 to TRBJ2-7; D gene ambiguous. CDR1 and CDR2 (germline): SNHLY, FYNNEI. This CDR3 spans 13 amino acids. V was shortened by 6 bases and J by 5 bases, with 14 bases between the two germline ends. In DNA, the CDR3 is TGTGCCAGCAGAGGTTTGGGTCGCGACGAGCAGTACTTC. Amino acids: CASRGLGRDEQYF. The whole variable domain, remainder taken from reference TRBV2 and TRBJ2-7, is EPEVTQTPSHQVTQMGQEVILRCVPISNHLYFYWYRQILGQKVEFLVSFYNNEISEKSEIFDDQFSVERPDGSNFTLKIRSTKLEDSAMYFCASRGLGRDEQYFGPGTRLTVT.

This clone was seen just once. This chain uses TRBV28 with TRBJ1-2, with 8 positions matching TRBD1. The CDR3 contains 12 residues. Trimming removed 6 bases from V and 7 bases from J; junction bases left unmatched: 4. Germline assignment: CDR1 MDHEN and CDR2 SYDVKM. The DNA of the CDR3 is TGTGCCAGCAGAGCAGGGGGCCGTGGCTACACCTTC. Residues: CASRAGGRGYTF.

The CDR3: CASSVGARAAKNIQYF. CDR3 DNA sequence: TGTGCCAGCAGCGTGGGGGCGAGGGCGGCCAAAAACATTCAGTACTTC. The gene calls are TRBV9 and TRBJ2-4; TRBD1 might be the D (6 bases). The germline gives CDR1 SGDLS, CDR2 YYNGEE. Deletions cut 2 bases from V and 1 base from J, with 13 bases between. This CDR3 spans 16 amino acids.

This chain connects TRBV9 to TRBJ2-7, with a possible D match to TRBD1 (6 bases). CDR1 SGDLS and CDR2 YYNGEE come from the germline V gene. Trimming shortened V by 0 bases and J by 3 bases, and 13 bases separated the two germline ends. The CDR3 contains 15 residues. The CDR3 region has the DNA TGTGCCAGCAGCGTAGAGGGACACGGAATCTACGAGCAGTACTTC. Its translation is CASSVEGHGIYEQYF.

V usage is TRBV29-1 and J usage is TRBJ2-1; D is undetermined. CDR3 length: 14 residues. Germline V gene data show CDR1 as SQVTM and CDR2 as ANQGSEA. Between the trimmed V and J ends, which lost 2 bases and 4 bases, there was a span of 12 bases. The CDR3 sequence is CSVERSPAYNEQFF. The CDR3 nucleotides read TGCAGCGTTGAAAGGTCCCCCGCATACAATGAGCAGTTCTTC.

J is TRBJ2-5 and V is TRBV18; D is ambiguous. V was cut by 7 bases and J by 5 bases, with 11 bases left in between. Germline loops: CDR1 KGHSH, CDR2 LQKENI. This CDR3 comprises 12 residues. CDR3 region: CASCRTQETQYF. The CDR3 region has the DNA TGTGCCAGCTGCCGAACCCAGGAGACCCAGTACTTC.

V and J are TRBV4-1 and TRBJ1-5; no clear D. From germline, CDR1 is MGHRA and CDR2 YSYEKL. The CDR3 has 14 residues. V was cut by 0 bases and J by 7 bases, with 10 bases left in between. For the CDR3, the DNA is TGCGCCAGCAGCCAAGAAGGGAGTGGACAGCCCCAGCATTTT. It codes for CASSQEGSGQPQHF.